This is a list of T cell receptor beta chains from one sample in a study of blood T cell repertoires in COVID-19. TCRdb's copy holds only in-frame clones and misses some; the assay was immunoSEQ multiplex PCR. The sample lists around 140,000 clones, around 80% occurring once. Source material: PBMCs or T cells enriched from blood (not recorded which). These receptors were collected from a man aged 40-50 years with acute COVID-19. Both conserved end residues are part of each CDR3. The D gene is left open where the match is weak. The listing skips clone size in some rows; elsewhere it reads once, few, many or a size class.

size	V	J	D	DNA	CDR3
-	TRBV7-3	TRBJ2-7	-	TGTGCCAGCAGCTCCTTTTCGGGACACGGCTACGAGCAGTACTTC	CASSSFSGHGYEQYF
once	TRBV7-2	TRBJ2-7	-	TGTGCCAGCAGTTCAGGTCCGGGACAAGAGTACGAGCAGTACTTC	CASSSGPGQEYEQYF
once	TRBV5-1	TRBJ2-1	-	TGCGCCAGCAGCTTGGCCGGAGGGGCTAGGGGTTCCAATGAGCAGTTCTTC	CASSLAGGARGSNEQFF
-	TRBV6-4	TRBJ2-3	-	TGTGCCAGCAGTGAGGTAGAGGCGGGTACGCAGTATTTT	CASSEVEAGTQYF
-	TRBV6-5	TRBJ1-1	-	TGTGCCAGCAGTTACTCCTGGACACTGAACACTGAAGCTTTCTTT	CASSYSWTLNTEAFF
-	TRBV28	TRBJ2-7	-	TGTGCCAGCAGTTTGGGGGGGGCAGGGTTTACCTACGAGCAGTACTTC	CASSLGGAGFTYEQYF
-	TRBV3-1/TRBV3-2	TRBJ1-4	-	TGTGCCAGCAGCCAAAGGGGTAGGCCTAATGAAAAACTGTTTTTT	CASSQRGRPNEKLFF
-	TRBV27	TRBJ1-1	TRBD1	TGTGCCAGCAGTCTTGGGACAGGGGCTCCGAACACTGAAGCTTTCTTT	CASSLGTGAPNTEAFF
-	TRBV21-1	TRBJ2-1	-	TGTGCCAGCAGGACTAGCGGGCAGCGGGACGTGCAGTTCTTC	CASRTSGQRDVQFF
once	TRBV24-1	TRBJ1-2	TRBD1	TGTGCCACCAGTGATTCGGACAGGGACGTTGGCTACACCTTC	CATSDSDRDVGYTF
-	TRBV30	TRBJ1-2	-	TGTGCCTGGAGTGTAGAGGGAAGGTATGGCTACACCTTC	CAWSVEGRYGYTF